These 2 T cell receptor beta chains were all obtained from the same sample, sequenced in a study of blood T cell repertoires in COVID-19. The method was immunoSEQ multiplex PCR; TCRdb's version includes in-frame clones alone and lacks a portion of them. Found here are about 130,000 clones, around three quarters of them singletons; the top ten hold about a tenth. Material for sequencing was peripheral blood. Receptor source: a human donor in a cohort sampled during active COVID-19.

The DNA of the CDR3 is TGTGCCAGCAGCTTACTCGGGGGGTTTAATGAAAAACTGTTTTTT. Protein: CASSLLGGFNEKLFF. This rearrangement joins TRBV7-2 to TRBJ1-4; D is possibly TRBD1 (5 bases). CDR1 and CDR2 from the germline V gene are SGHTA and FQGNSA. V was pared by 2 bases and J by 4 bases, with 11 bases between. The CDR3 runs to 15 residues.

The V gene is TRBV4-1, the J gene TRBJ1-6; 8 nucleotides agree with TRBD1. Germline values: CDR1 MGHRA, CDR2 YSYEKL. There are 16 residues in the CDR3. Unmatched junction bases numbered 8, after V lost 0 bases and J lost 10 bases. CDR3 nucleotides: TGCGCCAGCAGCCAAGAACACAGGGGGTTCGAGTCACCCCTCCACTTT. Encoded protein: CASSQEHRGFESPLHF.